This entry features one T cell receptor beta chain sequence. As yet, its antigen is unknown. This sample is drawn from a study of cytomegalovirus exposure and HLA in healthy donors. Study-wide background: The approximately 120 validation repertoires matched the roughly 630 first-cohort repertoires in platform, a later analysis reported. Study-level results: For cytomegalovirus status, the classifier reportedly gave diagnoses with high specificity and sensitivity. The tendency of first-cohort TCR clusters to co-occur in the 100 to 150 validation repertoires emerged from a later analysis.

This CDR3 comprises 16 residues. CDR1 is LNHDA, CDR2 SQIVND, per germline (reference sequence). The V gene lost 4 bases and the J gene lost 0 bases, with 15 bases spanning the gap. The validation cohort, a group of under 150 subjects, included the donors and was separate from the roughly 600-subject first cohort. The table came from immunoSEQ multiplex PCR; TCRdb's copy has only in-frame clones and leaves some out. The sample consists of about 220,000 clones, around 90% of them appearing once. The sequence came from a woman in her late teens or twenties in good health and CMV-seronegative. The material sequenced was PBMCs. The rearrangement uses TRBV19 and TRBJ1-1; D gene ambiguous. The CDR3 protein is CASSRVGIAMNTEAFF. DNA for the CDR3: TGTGCCAGTAGTAGAGTCGGGATAGCGATGAACACTGAAGCTTTCTTT.